Following are 17 T cell receptor beta chains from one sample sequenced in a study of CD8+ T cells in alopecia areata. Specified treatment: oral pan-JAK inhibitor, 5-10 mg twice daily. Following RNA extraction, reverse transcription yielded cDNA that acted as the sequencing template. Produced via immunoSEQ multiplex PCR; TCRdb's table is partial and in-frame only. The top ten clones hold around 15% of a sample with about 100,000 clones, 60% of them seen once. The sequencing here drew on CD8+ T cells sorted from blood, taken between weeks 55 and 65, from a patient treated with tofacitinib. The receptors come from a human donor with alopecia areata.

This clone appeared a few times. The CDR3 is CASSLDQETQYF. The CDR3 nucleotides read TGTGCCAGCAGTTTGGACCAAGAGACCCAGTACTTC. The chain is built from TRBV27 and TRBJ2-5; D remains unclear. The germline gives CDR1 MNHEY, CDR2 SMNVEV (reference sequence). The V gene lost 3 bases and the J gene lost 0 bases, with 2 bases spanning the gap. CDR3 length: 12 amino acids.

The rearrangement uses TRBV19 and TRBJ1-1; D gene uncertain. From germline, CDR1 is LNHDA and CDR2 SQIVND (reference sequence). The CDR3 extends over 10 amino acids. Trimming removed 8 bases from V and 7 bases from J, with 8 bases in between. The CDR3 nucleotides are TGTGCCAGTGGGGAAGTTGAAGCTTTCTTT. Encoded protein: CASGEVEAFF.

The chain is built from TRBV4-1 and TRBJ2-7, with 9 bases lining up with TRBD1. Looked up from germline, CDR1 is MGHRA and CDR2 is YSYEKL. The CDR3 has 15 residues. V lost 0 bases and J lost 5; bases outside the gene matches: 5. In nucleotides, the CDR3 is TGCGCCAGCAGCCAAGAGTATGGGACAGGGAACGAGCAGTACTTC. Translation gives CASSQEYGTGNEQYF.

As regards this clone: The germline gene is not matched at one end of the junction; a read error may be the cause. The chain is built from TRBV5-5 and TRBJ1-1; D is unclear. The CDR3 consists of 15 residues. Per the germline V gene, CDR1 is SGHKS and CDR2 is YYEKEE (reference sequence). The CDR3 DNA is TGTGCCAGCAGCTTGGGTACGTCGAGAGGTAGAGGAGCCAGCTTT. Its translation is CASSLGTSRGRGASF.

The chain uses TRBV27 and TRBJ1-2; D remains unclear. Germline-derived CDR1 and CDR2 are MNHEY and SMNVEV (reference sequence). The CDR3 extends over 11 amino acids. V lost 6 bases and J lost 2, with 4 bases in between. DNA of the CDR3: TGTGCCAGCAGACACAACTATGGCTACACCTTC. As protein: CASRHNYGYTF.

The CDR3 region has the DNA TGCGCCAGCACAAGACTAGCGGGGCACTCGGAGCAGTACTTC. Encoded protein: CASTRLAGHSEQYF. The gene calls are TRBV5-1 and TRBJ2-7, with 11 bases fitting TRBD2. V shed 6 bases, J shed 7 bases, and the junction held 9 bases outside the gene matches. CDR1 is SGHRS and CDR2 is YFSETQ in the germline V gene. This CDR3 is built from 14 residues.

CDR3 bases: TGTGCCAGCAGCCCAGGGGGCGGTGAAGCTTTCTTT. This translates into CASSPGGGEAFF. The chain has TRBV14 and TRBJ1-1; 8 nucleotides align to TRBD1. Germline CDR1 reads SGHDN; CDR2 reads FVKESK. The V gene end was trimmed by 4 bases and the J gene end by 7 bases; junction bases not matched to a gene: 2. The CDR3 length is 12 residues.

The J gene is TRBJ2-7, the V gene TRBV15, with 8 bases matching TRBD2. Germline CDR1 reads LNHNV; CDR2 reads YYDKDF (reference sequence). V was pared by 1 base and J by 3 bases, with 5 bases of the junction left unmatched. This CDR3 region has 15 residues. DNA for the CDR3: TGTGCCACCAGCAGAGCCGGGGGGGCGGTCTACGAGCAGTACTTC. Translation: CATSRAGGAVYEQYF.

The V call is TRBV5-1, the J call TRBJ2-7; D perhaps matches TRBD1 (6 bases). V was cut by 0 bases and J by 2 bases, with 18 bases left in between. CDR3 length: 17 amino acids. Germline CDR1 and CDR2: SGHRS and YFSETQ. The CDR3 DNA sequence: TGCGCCAGCAGCTTGGGGGGCCCACCGGACAGAGCCTACGAGCAGTACTTC. The encoded protein is CASSLGGPPDRAYEQYF.

The V gene is TRBV14, the J gene TRBJ1-2; 8 nucleotides match TRBD1. Losses at the gene ends were 2 bases for V and 8 bases for J; bases not matched to a gene: 10. This CDR3 is built from 15 residues. Germline CDR1 reads SGHDN; CDR2 reads FVKESK. This CDR3 reads CASSQYGGQGKGYTF. The CDR3 nucleotides are TGTGCCAGCAGCCAATACGGCGGACAGGGTAAAGGCTACACCTTC.

The V gene is TRBV5-4, the J gene TRBJ2-3; 15 positions match TRBD2. Germline CDR1 reads SGHNT; CDR2 reads YYREEE (reference sequence). This CDR3 has 18 amino acids. With V trimmed by 4 bases and J by 1 base, 7 bases remained unmatched. The CDR3 DNA sequence: TGTGCCAGCAGCACAGGACTAGCGGGGGGGAGGGGCACAGATACGCAGTATTTT. This sequence encodes CASSTGLAGGRGTDTQYF.

Concerning this clone: Mismatch with germline at one junction end may stem from a read error. V is TRBV13 and J is TRBJ2-5; D unclear. Looked up from germline, CDR1 is PRHDT and CDR2 is FYEKMQ (reference sequence). The CDR3 sequence is 12 residues long. CDR3 region: CASSIGGETQYF. The CDR3 nucleotides read TGTGCCAGCAGCATAGGTGGGGAGACCCAGTACTTC.

The V call is TRBV9, the J call TRBJ1-1, with D uncertain. From germline, CDR1 is SGDLS and CDR2 YYNGEE. V was trimmed by 0 bases and J by 5 bases, leaving 11 bases between them. CDR3 length equals 14 residues. CDR3 bases: TGTGCCAGCAGCGTAGATGCGGGGTTTACTGAAGCTTTCTTT. It codes for CASSVDAGFTEAFF.

The rearrangement uses TRBV7-6 and TRBJ1-2; possible D gene TRBD1, 5 bases. The CDR3 spans 13 residues. Looked up from germline, CDR1 is SGHVS and CDR2 is FNYEAQ. V gave up 5 bases and J gave up 6 bases, with 13 bases separating them. The CDR3 loop is CASSPPRVHGYTF. CDR3 DNA: TGTGCCAGCAGCCCCCCCAGGGTCCATGGCTACACCTTC.

CDR3 amino acids: CASSLALKDGYTF. The CDR3 DNA reads as TGTGCCAGCAGCTTAGCGCTCAAGGACGGCTACACCTTC. The chain has TRBV7-9 and TRBJ1-2; D is ambiguous. V was clipped by 0 bases and J by 8 bases, with 10 bases between them. The CDR3 is 13 amino acids. The germline V gene encodes CDR1 SEHNR and CDR2 FQNEAQ (reference sequence).

The CDR3 DNA reads as TGCGCCAGCAGCCAAGCGCTAGCACTAGCAGACTACGAGCAGTACTTC. Residues: CASSQALALADYEQYF. V usage is TRBV4-1 and J usage is TRBJ2-7; weak D call: TRBD2 (6 bases). V lost 1 base to trimming and J lost 3 bases, with 16 bases between them. CDR3 length: 16 amino acids. The germline CDR1 and CDR2 sequences are MGHRA and YSYEKL.

This chain links TRBV15 with TRBJ1-5, with a possible D match to TRBD1 (5 bases). With 1 base removed from V and 2 bases from J, the gap between germline ends came to 15 bases. Germline CDR1 reads LNHNV; CDR2 reads YYDKDF (reference sequence). This CDR3 contains 17 residues. The CDR3 DNA sequence: TGTGCCACCAGCAGAGGTCTGGGGCAGGGTCGCAATCAGCCCCAGCATTTT. Its protein product is CATSRGLGQGRNQPQHF. The variable domain in full, with the rest retrieved from reference TRBV15 and TRBJ1-5, is DAMVIQNPRYQVTQFGKPVTLSCSQTLNHNVMYWYQQKSSQAPKLLFHYYDKDFNNEADTPDNFQSRRPNTSFCFLDIRSPGLGDTAMYLCATSRGLGQGRNQPQHFGDGTRLSIL.